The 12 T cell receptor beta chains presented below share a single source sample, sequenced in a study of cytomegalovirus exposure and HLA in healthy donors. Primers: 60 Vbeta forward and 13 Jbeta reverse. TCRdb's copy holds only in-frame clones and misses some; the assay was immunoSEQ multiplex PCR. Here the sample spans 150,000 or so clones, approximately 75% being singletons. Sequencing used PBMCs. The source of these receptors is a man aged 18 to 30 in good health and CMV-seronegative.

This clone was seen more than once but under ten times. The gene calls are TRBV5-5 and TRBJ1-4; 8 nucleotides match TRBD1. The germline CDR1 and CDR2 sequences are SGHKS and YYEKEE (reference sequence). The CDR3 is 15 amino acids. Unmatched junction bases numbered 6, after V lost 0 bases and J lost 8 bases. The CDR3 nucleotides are TGTGCCAGCAGCTTGGTGGACAGGGAGGGCGAAAAACTGTTTTTT. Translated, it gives CASSLVDREGEKLFF.

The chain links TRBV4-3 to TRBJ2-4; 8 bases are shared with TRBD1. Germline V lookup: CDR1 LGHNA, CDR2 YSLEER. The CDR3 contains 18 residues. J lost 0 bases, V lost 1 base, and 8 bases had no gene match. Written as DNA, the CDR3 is TGCGCCAGCAGCCAAGTATACAGGGGGGTCCTAGCCAAAAACATTCAGTACTTC. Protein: CASSQVYRGVLAKNIQYF.

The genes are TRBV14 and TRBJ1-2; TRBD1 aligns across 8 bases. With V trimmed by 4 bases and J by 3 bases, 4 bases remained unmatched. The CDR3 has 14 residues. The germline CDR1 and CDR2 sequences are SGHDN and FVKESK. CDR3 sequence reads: CASSLDRDDYGYTF. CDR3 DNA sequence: TGTGCCAGCAGCCTGGACAGGGACGACTATGGCTACACCTTC.

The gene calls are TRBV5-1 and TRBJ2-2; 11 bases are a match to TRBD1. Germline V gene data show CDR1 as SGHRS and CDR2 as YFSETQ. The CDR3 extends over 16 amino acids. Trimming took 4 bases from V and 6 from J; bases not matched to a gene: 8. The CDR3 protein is CASSATGQGAAGELFF. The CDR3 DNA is TGCGCCAGCAGCGCCACAGGACAGGGGGCCGCCGGGGAGCTGTTTTTT. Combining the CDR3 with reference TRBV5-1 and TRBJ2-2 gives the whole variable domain KAGVTQTPRYLIKTRGQQVTLSCSPISGHRSVSWYQQTPGQGLQFLFEYFSETQRNKGNFPGRFSGRQFSNSRSEMNVSTLELGDSALYLCASSATGQGAAGELFFGEGSRLTVL.

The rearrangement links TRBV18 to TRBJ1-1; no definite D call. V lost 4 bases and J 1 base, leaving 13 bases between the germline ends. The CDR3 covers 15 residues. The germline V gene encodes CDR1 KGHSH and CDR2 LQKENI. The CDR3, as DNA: TGTGCCAGCTCACTCGGCCCCGCAGGGAACACTGAAGCTTTCTTT. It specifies CASSLGPAGNTEAFF.

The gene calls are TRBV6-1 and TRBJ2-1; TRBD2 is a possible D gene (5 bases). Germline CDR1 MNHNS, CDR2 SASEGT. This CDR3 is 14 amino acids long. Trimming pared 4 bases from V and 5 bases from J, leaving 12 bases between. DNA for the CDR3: TGTGCCAGCAGTGTATCTCGAGGGCACAATGAGCAGTTCTTC. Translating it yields CASSVSRGHNEQFF.

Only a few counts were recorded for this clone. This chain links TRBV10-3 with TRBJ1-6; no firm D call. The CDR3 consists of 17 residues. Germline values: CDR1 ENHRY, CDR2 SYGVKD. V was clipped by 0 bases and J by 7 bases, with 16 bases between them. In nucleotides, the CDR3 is TGTGCCATCAGTGAGTCTAACACCCTGGAGGGAAATTCACCCCTCCACTTT. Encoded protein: CAISESNTLEGNSPLHF.

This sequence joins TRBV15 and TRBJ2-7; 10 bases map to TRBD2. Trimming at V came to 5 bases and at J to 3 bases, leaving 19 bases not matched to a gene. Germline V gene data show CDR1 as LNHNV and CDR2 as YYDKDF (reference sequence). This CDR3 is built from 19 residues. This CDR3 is CATSWGRLAGALPFYEQYV. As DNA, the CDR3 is TGTGCCACCAGCTGGGGGCGGCTAGCGGGGGCCCTACCCTTCTACGAGCAGTACGTC.

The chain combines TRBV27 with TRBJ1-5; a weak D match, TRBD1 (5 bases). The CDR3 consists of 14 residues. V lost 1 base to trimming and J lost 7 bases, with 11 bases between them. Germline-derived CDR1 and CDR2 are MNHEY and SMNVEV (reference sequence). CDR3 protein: CASSLYGAGQPQHF. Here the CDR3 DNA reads TGTGCCAGCAGTTTATATGGGGCGGGGCAGCCCCAGCATTTT.

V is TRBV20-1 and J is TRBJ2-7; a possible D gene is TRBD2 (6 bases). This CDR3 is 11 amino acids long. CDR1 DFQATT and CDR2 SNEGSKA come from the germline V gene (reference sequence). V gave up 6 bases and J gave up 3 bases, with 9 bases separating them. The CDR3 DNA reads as TGCAGTGCCGAGGGAGGCTACGAGCAGTACGTC. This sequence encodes CSAEGGYEQYV.

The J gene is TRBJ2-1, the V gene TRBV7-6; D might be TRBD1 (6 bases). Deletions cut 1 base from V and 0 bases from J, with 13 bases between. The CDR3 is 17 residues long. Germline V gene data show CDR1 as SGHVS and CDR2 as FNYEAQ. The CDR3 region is CASSLGGTGSSYNEQFF. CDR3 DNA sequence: TGTGCCAGCAGCTTAGGGGGCACAGGGAGCTCCTACAATGAGCAGTTCTTC.

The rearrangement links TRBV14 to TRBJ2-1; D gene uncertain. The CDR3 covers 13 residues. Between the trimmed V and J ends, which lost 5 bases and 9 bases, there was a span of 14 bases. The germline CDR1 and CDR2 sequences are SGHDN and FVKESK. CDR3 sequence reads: CASSSQVAGEQFF. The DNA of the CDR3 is TGTGCCAGCAGCTCCCAGGTGGCCGGTGAGCAGTTCTTC.